What follows are 27 T cell receptor beta chains derived from one specimen sequenced in a study of T-cell memory formation after mild COVID-19. TCRdb re-derived calls from the 5' RACE reads in MiXCR, one entry per CDR3 protein. This table has about 430,000 distinct CDR3 sequences, 20% to 25% appearing once. Sequenced sample: PBMCs or a T cell subset sorted from them (not recorded which). These receptors all come from an adult woman who had mild COVID-19 (a few samples of this study predate the infection). Cell type and time point are not known.

The V gene is TRBV7-9, the J gene TRBJ2-3; tentative D call: TRBD1 (6 bases). Between the trimmed V and J ends, which lost 5 bases and 4 bases, there was a span of 19 bases. The length of the CDR3 is 16 residues. Germline V gene lookup returns CDR1 SEHNR and CDR2 FQNEAQ (reference sequence). CDR3 residues: CASSIGWGLESDTQYF. The DNA for the CDR3 is TGTGCCAGCAGCATCGGGTGGGGGCTCGAATCAGATACGCAGTATTTT.

CDR3 protein: CASRPLTSGVGQETQYF. In nucleotides, the CDR3 is TGTGCCAGCAGGCCGCTGACTAGCGGGGTAGGCCAAGAGACCCAGTACTTC. This chain uses TRBV6-6 with TRBJ2-5; TRBD2 matches 11 bases. The CDR3 runs 17 residues. CDR1 MNHNY and CDR2 SVGAGI come from the germline V gene (reference sequence). V dropped 6 bases and J dropped 1; count of bases not matched to a gene: 10.

The chain has TRBV12-3 or TRBV12-4 and TRBJ2-1; 10 bases map to TRBD2. The CDR3 covers 15 residues. J gave up 6 bases and V 4 bases, and 6 bases lay outside the gene matches. This chain's CDR3 is CASSSLAGFGNEQFF. In nucleotides, the CDR3 is TGTGCCAGCAGTTCACTAGCGGGATTTGGCAATGAGCAGTTCTTC.

The V and J genes are TRBV12-3 or TRBV12-4 and TRBJ1-1; 10 nucleotides agree with TRBD1. V lost 6 bases, J lost 5 bases, and 6 bases stayed unmatched. This CDR3 comprises 14 residues. The CDR3 spells CASRPDRGWTEAFF. The CDR3 nucleotides are TGTGCCAGCAGACCGGACAGGGGGTGGACTGAAGCTTTCTTT.

V and J are TRBV6-4 and TRBJ2-3, with D tentatively TRBD2 (7 bases). The V end lost 1 base, the J end lost 4 bases, and 9 bases lay between the germline ends. The germline V gene has CDR1 MRHNA and CDR2 SNTAGT. There are 14 residues in the CDR3. The CDR3 here is CASSDLGGPDTQYF. CDR3 DNA sequence: TGTGCCAGCAGTGACTTGGGGGGGCCAGATACGCAGTATTTT.

The chain combines TRBV9 with TRBJ2-2; TRBD2 is a possible D gene (5 bases). This CDR3 is 16 amino acids long. Trimming took 2 bases from V and 0 from J, leaving 11 bases between them. The V gene's germline CDR1 is SGDLS and CDR2 YYNGEE. CDR3 in DNA: TGTGCCAGCAGCGTCGGAAGCGGAACGAACACCGGGGAGCTGTTTTTT. It specifies CASSVGSGTNTGELFF.

This clonotype appeared a few times. This chain connects TRBV7-3 to TRBJ2-5, with TRBD2 matching 12 bases. This CDR3 region has 18 residues. The germline V gene has CDR1 SGHTA and CDR2 FQGTGA. J was trimmed by 2 bases and V by 2 bases; bases with no gene match: 9. The CDR3 DNA reads TGTGCCAGCAGCTTAGGCCTAGCGGGGGGGATCCCGCAAGAGACCCAGTACTTC. This translates into CASSLGLAGGIPQETQYF. The full variable domain, completed using reference TRBV7-3 and TRBJ2-5, is GAGVSQTPSNKVTEKGKYVELRCDPISGHTALYWYRQSLGQGPEFLIYFQGTGAADDSGLPNDRFFAVRPEGSVSTLKIQRTERGDSAVYLCASSLGLAGGIPQETQYFGPGTRLLVL.

About this clonotype itself: One end of the junction does not line up with germline, which may come from a read error. V and J are TRBV6-5 and TRBJ1-2; D call uncertain. The CDR3 covers 12 residues. Per the germline V gene, CDR1 is MNHEY and CDR2 is SVGAGI. Here the CDR3 DNA reads TGTGCCAGCAGGACCTCGGGTGAAGGGCCCGCCTTC. Protein sequence: CASRTSGEGPAF.

The chain is built from TRBV24-1 and TRBJ2-3, with unresolved D. CDR1 KGHDR and CDR2 SFDVKD come from the germline V gene. There are 16 residues in the CDR3. Trimming took 1 base from V and 0 from J, leaving 10 bases between them. CDR3 in DNA: TGTGCCACCAGTGATTTTGCCGGTACTAGCACAGATACGCAGTATTTT. Translation gives CATSDFAGTSTDTQYF.

This clonotype was counted at least ten times. The chain recombines TRBV20-1 with TRBJ1-1; D ambiguous. Germline V gives CDR1 DFQATT, CDR2 SNEGSKA (reference sequence). V was cut by 3 bases and J by 12 bases, with 20 bases left in between. CDR3 length: 13 amino acids. CDR3 sequence: CSASSPGREATFF. CDR3 nucleotide sequence: TGCAGTGCTAGTAGTCCCGGGCGGGAGGCAACTTTCTTT.

A remark on this clonotype: With a much larger clone just one base away, this may be a read error. This chain connects TRBV15 to TRBJ1-1; D is uncertain. The germline V gene encodes CDR1 LNHNV and CDR2 YYDKDF (reference sequence). CDR3 length: 15 residues. V lost 5 bases and J lost 3, with 16 bases in between. The CDR3 loop reads CATSFWSPTDTEAFF. The DNA of the CDR3 is TGTGCCACCAGCTTCTGGTCCCCGACCGACACTGAAGCTTTCTTT. Variable domain in full (rest from reference TRBV15 and TRBJ1-1): DAMVIQNPRYQVTQFGKPVTLSCSQTLNHNVMYWYQQKSSQAPKLLFHYYDKDFNNEADTPDNFQSRRPNTSFCFLDIRSPGLGDTAMYLCATSFWSPTDTEAFFGQGTRLTVV.

The gene calls are TRBV4-3 and TRBJ2-7; 7 nucleotides align to TRBD1. The junction had 14 bases not matched to a gene; V was cut back by 5 bases and J by 7 bases. Germline CDR1 is LGHNA and CDR2 is YSLEER. The length of the CDR3 is 15 residues. In DNA form, the CDR3 reads TGCGCCAGCAGCAGGGTGGTTGACAGGGCGTATGAGCAGTACTTC. Translated, it gives CASSRVVDRAYEQYF.

The rearrangement uses TRBV12-5 and TRBJ2-5; 7 positions agree with TRBD2. The germline V gene has CDR1 LGHNT and CDR2 FRNRAP. The CDR3 runs 15 residues. Trimming cost V 3 bases and J 5 bases; bases outside gene matches: 9. The CDR3 nucleotides read TGTGCTAGTGGTTTAGGCGGGAGTCTGTCCGAGACCCAGTACTTC. Protein product: CASGLGGSLSETQYF.

This clonotype turned up a few times. The J gene is TRBJ1-2, the V gene TRBV5-4; D possibly corresponds to TRBD1 (6 bases). Trimming shortened V by 4 bases and J by 2 bases, and 15 bases separated the two germline ends. The germline V gene has CDR1 SGHNT and CDR2 YYREEE (reference sequence). The CDR3 runs to 15 residues. In nucleotides, the CDR3 is TGTGCCAGCAGCCCCAGTTCGGGGGCGAACTATGGCTACACCTTC. Its translation is CASSPSSGANYGYTF.

The rearrangement links TRBV7-2 to TRBJ2-1; D is possibly TRBD2 (6 bases). The length of the CDR3 is 17 residues. V lost 3 bases and J lost 4, with 19 bases in between. Per germline, CDR1 SGHTA and CDR2 FQGNSA. CDR3 in DNA: TGTGCCAGCAGCTTGCTTTTAGGGCGGGATCCGTACAATGAGCAGTTCTTC. It is translated as CASSLLLGRDPYNEQFF.

The rearrangement links TRBV9 to TRBJ2-7; the D is unclear. V lost 0 bases to trimming and J lost 7 bases, with 14 bases between them. CDR1 and CDR2 from the germline V gene are SGDLS and YYNGEE. This CDR3 is 14 amino acids long. Written as DNA, the CDR3 is TGTGCCAGCAGCGTAGGTTCCGGCCCCCAGGAGCAGTACTTC. Protein: CASSVGSGPQEQYF.

The chain recombines TRBV7-2 with TRBJ1-2, with 8 bases matching TRBD1. Germline-derived CDR1 and CDR2 are SGHTA and FQGNSA. The CDR3 has 17 amino acids. The J segment lost 2 bases and the V segment lost 2 bases, leaving 10 bases of the junction unmatched. The CDR3 spells CASSLSPGGVLNYGYTF. CDR3 sequence (DNA): TGTGCCAGCAGCTTATCCCCAGGGGGCGTCCTGAACTATGGCTACACCTTC.

This clonotype was counted only a few times. V usage is TRBV2 and J usage is TRBJ1-5, with D possibly matching TRBD1 (6 bases). There are 15 residues in the CDR3. V was shortened by 3 bases and J by 3 bases, with 12 bases between the two germline ends. Germline V gene data show CDR1 as SNHLY and CDR2 as FYNNEI. CDR3 nucleotides: TGTGCCAGCAGTGAGACGGGACAATTCAATCAGCCCCAGCATTTT. This sequence encodes CASSETGQFNQPQHF.

This chain connects TRBV5-1 to TRBJ2-2; the D gene could be TRBD1 or TRBD2 (5 bases each). This CDR3 comprises 20 residues. In germline, CDR1 is SGHRS, CDR2 YFSETQ. Between the trimmed V and J ends, which lost 0 bases and 0 bases, there was a span of 21 bases. DNA for the CDR3: TGCGCCAGCAGCTTGGAACCAGGACTGAAGACAGCCGCGAACACCGGGGAGCTGTTTTTT. Residues: CASSLEPGLKTAANTGELFF.

This clonotype has more than one count but fewer than ten. V and J are TRBV5-1 and TRBJ1-3; weak D call: TRBD1 (5 bases). The germline gives CDR1 SGHRS, CDR2 YFSETQ. V was clipped by 3 bases and J by 1 base, with 11 bases between them. The CDR3 has 15 amino acids. CDR3: CASSSHPGSGNTIYF. The CDR3 coding sequence is TGCGCCAGCAGCTCACACCCAGGGTCTGGAAACACCATATATTTT.

This sequence joins TRBV5-1 and TRBJ2-3, with D perhaps matching TRBD2 (6 bases). This CDR3 region has 16 residues. The V end lost 0 bases, the J end lost 1 base, and 12 bases lay between the germline ends. CDR1 and CDR2 from the germline V gene are SGHRS and YFSETQ. CDR3: CASSLGLVRGTDTQYF. The CDR3 nucleotides are TGCGCCAGCAGCTTGGGACTAGTGCGGGGCACAGATACGCAGTATTTT.

The chain carries TRBV12-3 or TRBV12-4 and TRBJ1-1; D is perhaps TRBD1 (6 bases). V was trimmed by 3 bases and J by 9 bases, leaving 17 bases between them. CDR3 size: 14 residues. The chain's CDR3 is CASSLDSGGAKAFF. The CDR3, as DNA: TGTGCCAGCAGTTTGGACTCGGGGGGCGCAAAAGCTTTCTTT.

The J gene is TRBJ2-5, the V gene TRBV6-5, with a weak D call TRBD1 (5 bases). CDR3 length: 14 amino acids. Germline values: CDR1 MNHEY, CDR2 SVGAGI. Trimming removed 6 bases from V and 4 bases from J, with 15 bases in between. CDR3 nucleotides: TGTGCCAGCAGCCCCCCAGGGCTCCTAGAGACCCAGTACTTC. Translation gives CASSPPGLLETQYF.

J is TRBJ2-6 and V is TRBV29-1, with D hard to call. This CDR3 is 15 amino acids long. The germline V gene encodes CDR1 SQVTM and CDR2 ANQGSEA. The V gene lost 3 bases and the J gene lost 4 bases, with 13 bases spanning the gap. DNA for the CDR3: TGCAGCGTTGAGTGGGAATCCTCCGGGGCCAACGTCCTGACTTTC. Amino acid sequence: CSVEWESSGANVLTF. The whole variable domain, filled in from reference TRBV29-1 and TRBJ2-6, reads SAVISQKPSRDICQRGTSLTIQCQVDSQVTMMFWYRQQPGQSLTLIATANQGSEATYESGFVIDKFPISRPNLTFSTLTVSNMSPEDSSIYLCSVEWESSGANVLTFGAGSRLTVL.

The chain joins TRBV7-9 to TRBJ1-1, with D possibly TRBD1 on 5 matching bases. CDR1 is SEHNR, CDR2 FQNEAQ, per germline (reference sequence). The CDR3 contains 15 residues. Deletions cut 5 bases from V and 9 bases from J, with 22 bases between. The CDR3 DNA reads TGTGCCAGCAGCGTGTCAGACAGCGGCTTGGTTAAAGCTTTCTTT. Its translation is CASSVSDSGLVKAFF.

This clonotype was detected a few times. V is TRBV5-4 and J is TRBJ1-3; D is possibly TRBD1 (5 bases). The germline V gene has CDR1 SGHNT and CDR2 YYREEE (reference sequence). V was cut by 4 bases and J by 0 bases, with 14 bases left in between. The CDR3 loop spans 16 amino acids. The CDR3 protein is CASSRSGPRSGNTIYF. CDR3 nucleotide sequence: TGTGCCAGCAGCAGGTCGGGACCACGCTCTGGAAACACCATATATTTT.

This clonotype was observed a handful of times. The genes are TRBV10-3 and TRBJ2-3; D is possibly TRBD1 or TRBD2 (5 bases each). CDR3 length: 12 residues. Germline-derived CDR1 and CDR2 are ENHRY and SYGVKD. V lost 5 bases and J lost 6, with 9 bases in between. As DNA, the CDR3 is TGTGCCATCAGTAGGGGAGCCGATACGCAGTATTTT. It codes for CAISRGADTQYF.